These T cell receptor beta chains were read from a single sample in a study of blood T cell repertoires in COVID-19. The assay was immunoSEQ multiplex PCR, and TCRdb's table has in-frame clones only and misses some. The sample yields 110,000 to 150,000 clones, approximately 87% seen once. The sequenced sample consisted of peripheral blood. The receptors stem from a woman between 40 and 55 years old with acute or convalescent COVID-19. CDR3s include the opening cysteine and the closing phenylalanine or tryptophan. The order of the fields is V gene, D gene, J gene, clone size, CDR3 protein, CDR3 DNA. A D gene is named only where the DNA matches it firmly. Rows may omit the clone size; those that give it use once, few, many or a size class.

>TRBV7-2|.|TRBJ1-2|.
CASSLENWGDYGYTF
TGTGCCAGCAGCTTAGAAAACTGGGGGGACTATGGCTACACCTTC
>TRBV6-5|TRBD1|TRBJ1-2|.
CASSYTLGQGGYGYTF
TGTGCCAGCAGTTACACCCTCGGACAGGGGGGCTATGGCTACACCTTC
>TRBV7-2|.|TRBJ2-4|.
CASSSMGTGSDIQYF
TGTGCCAGCAGCTCTATGGGAACAGGGAGTGACATTCAGTACTTC
>TRBV10-3|.|TRBJ1-3|.
CAITSDRSSGNTIYF
TGTGCCATCACGAGTGACAGGAGCTCTGGAAACACCATATATTTT
>TRBV5-1|.|TRBJ2-7|.
CASSLGVEGRHEQYF
TGCGCCAGCAGCTTGGGGGTAGAGGGCCGCCACGAGCAGTACTTC
>TRBV19|TRBD1|TRBJ1-2|once
CASSVTGQGGGYTF
TGTGCCAGTAGTGTGACAGGACAGGGAGGGGGCTACACCTTC
>TRBV7-9|TRBD1|TRBJ1-2|once
CASSPGQDPHYGYTF
TGTGCCAGCAGCCCGGGACAGGACCCACACTATGGCTACACCTTC
>TRBV7-2|.|TRBJ2-1|.
CASKRLPYNEQFF
TGTGCCAGCAAAAGACTTCCCTACAATGAGCAGTTCTTC
>TRBV5-1|.|TRBJ2-1|once
CASSSSSENEQFF
TGCGCCAGCAGCTCCTCTAGTGAGAATGAGCAGTTCTTC
>TRBV30|.|TRBJ2-3|.
CAWSPRRDSFFPDTQYF
TGTGCCTGGAGTCCTAGGAGGGACAGCTTTTTCCCAGATACGCAGTATTTT
>TRBV19|TRBD1|TRBJ1-6|.
CASSTGQGGNSPLHF
TGTGCCAGTAGTACCGGACAGGGAGGGAATTCACCCCTCCACTTT
>TRBV4-3|TRBD2|TRBJ2-5|.
CASSQDSGGYQETQYF
TGCGCCAGCAGCCAAGATAGCGGGGGGTACCAAGAGACCCAGTACTTC
>TRBV7-8|.|TRBJ1-1|.
CASTHLGQFYTEAFF
TGTGCCAGCACCCACCTCGGACAGTTTTACACTGAAGCTTTCTTT
>TRBV2|.|TRBJ2-1|few
CASCTSSYNEQFF
TGTGCCAGCTGTACGAGCTCCTACAATGAGCAGTTCTTC
>TRBV6-6|TRBD1|TRBJ1-1|.
CASSWTGTRDTEAFF
TGTGCCAGCAGTTGGACAGGGACGAGGGACACTGAAGCTTTCTTT
>TRBV27|.|TRBJ1-2|.
CASRPTGQAYGYTF
TGTGCCAGCAGGCCGACAGGCCAAGCGTATGGCTACACCTTC